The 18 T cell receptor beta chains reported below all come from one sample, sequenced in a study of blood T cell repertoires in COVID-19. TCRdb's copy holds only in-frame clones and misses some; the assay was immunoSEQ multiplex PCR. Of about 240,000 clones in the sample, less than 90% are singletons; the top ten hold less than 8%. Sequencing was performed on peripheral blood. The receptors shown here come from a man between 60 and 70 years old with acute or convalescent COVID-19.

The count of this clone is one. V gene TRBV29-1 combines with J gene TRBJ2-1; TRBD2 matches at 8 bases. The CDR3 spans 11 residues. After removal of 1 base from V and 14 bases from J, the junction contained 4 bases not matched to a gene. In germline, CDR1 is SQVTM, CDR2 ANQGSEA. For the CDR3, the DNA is TGCAGCGTTGAAGTTAGCGGGAAAGAGTTCTTC. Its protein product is CSVEVSGKEFF.

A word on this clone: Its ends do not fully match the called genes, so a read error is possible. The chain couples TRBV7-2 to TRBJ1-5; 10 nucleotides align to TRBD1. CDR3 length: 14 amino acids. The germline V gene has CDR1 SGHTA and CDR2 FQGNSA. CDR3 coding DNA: TGTGCCAGCAGCTTCCGACAGGGGGCCCAGCCCCAGCGTTTT. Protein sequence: CASSFRQGAQPQRF. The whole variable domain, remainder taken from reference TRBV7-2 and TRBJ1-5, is GAGVSQSPSNKVTEKGKDVELRCDPISGHTALYWYRQSLGQGLEFLIYFQGNSAPDKSGLPSDRFSAERTGGSVSTLTIQRTQQEDSAVYLCASSFRQGAQPQRFGDGTRLSIL.

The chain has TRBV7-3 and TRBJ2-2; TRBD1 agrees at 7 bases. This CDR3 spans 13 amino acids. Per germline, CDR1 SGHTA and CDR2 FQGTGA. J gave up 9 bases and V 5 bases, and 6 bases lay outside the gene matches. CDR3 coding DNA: TGTGCCAGCAGCCCCACGACAGGGAGGGAGCTGTTTTTT. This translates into CASSPTTGRELFF.

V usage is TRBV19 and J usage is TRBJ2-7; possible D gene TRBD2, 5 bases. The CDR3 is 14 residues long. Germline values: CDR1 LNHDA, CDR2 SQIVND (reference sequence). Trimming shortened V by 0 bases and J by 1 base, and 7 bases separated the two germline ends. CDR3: CASSIDQRSYEQYF. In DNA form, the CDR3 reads TGTGCCAGTAGTATAGACCAGCGGTCCTACGAGCAGTACTTC.

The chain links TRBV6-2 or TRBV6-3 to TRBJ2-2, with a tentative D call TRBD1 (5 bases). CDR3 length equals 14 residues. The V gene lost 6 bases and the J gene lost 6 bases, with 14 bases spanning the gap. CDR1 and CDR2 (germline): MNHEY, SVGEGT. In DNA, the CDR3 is TGTGCCAGCAGCCCGACCGTACAGGCCGGGGAGCTGTTTTTT. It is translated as CASSPTVQAGELFF.

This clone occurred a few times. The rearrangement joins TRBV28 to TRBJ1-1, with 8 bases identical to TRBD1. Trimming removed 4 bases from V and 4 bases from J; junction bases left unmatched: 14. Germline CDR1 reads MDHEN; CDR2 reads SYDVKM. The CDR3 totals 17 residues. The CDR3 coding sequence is TGTGCCAGCAGTTCCTCCTCAGGGGGCGGGTGGGGCACTGAAGCTTTCTTT. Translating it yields CASSSSSGGGWGTEAFF.

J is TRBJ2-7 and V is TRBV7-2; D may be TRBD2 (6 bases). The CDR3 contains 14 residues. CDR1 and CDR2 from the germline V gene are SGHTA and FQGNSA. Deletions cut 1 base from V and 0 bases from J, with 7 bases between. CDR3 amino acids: CASSLDGSSYEQYF. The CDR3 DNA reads TGTGCCAGCAGCTTAGACGGGAGCTCCTACGAGCAGTACTTC.

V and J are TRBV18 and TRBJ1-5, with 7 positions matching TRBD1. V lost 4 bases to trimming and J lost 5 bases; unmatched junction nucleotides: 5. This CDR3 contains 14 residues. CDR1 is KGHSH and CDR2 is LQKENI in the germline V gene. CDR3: CASSRQGIDQPQHF. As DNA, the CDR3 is TGTGCCAGCTCACGACAGGGAATCGATCAGCCCCAGCATTTT.

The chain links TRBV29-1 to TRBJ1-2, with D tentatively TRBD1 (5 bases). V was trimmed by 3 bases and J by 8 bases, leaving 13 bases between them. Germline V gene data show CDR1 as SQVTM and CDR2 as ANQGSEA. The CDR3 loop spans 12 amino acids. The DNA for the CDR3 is TGCAGCGTTGACCCCAGGGCCGTAGGCTACACCTTC. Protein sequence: CSVDPRAVGYTF. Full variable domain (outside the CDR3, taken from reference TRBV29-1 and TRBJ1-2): SAVISQKPSRDICQRGTSLTIQCQVDSQVTMMFWYRQQPGQSLTLIATANQGSEATYESGFVIDKFPISRPNLTFSTLTVSNMSPEDSSIYLCSVDPRAVGYTFGSGTRLTVV.

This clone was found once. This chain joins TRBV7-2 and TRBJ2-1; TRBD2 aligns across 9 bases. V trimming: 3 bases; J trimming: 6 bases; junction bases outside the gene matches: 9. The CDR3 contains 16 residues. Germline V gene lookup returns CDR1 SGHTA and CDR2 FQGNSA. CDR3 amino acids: CASSFRTSDLGNEQFF. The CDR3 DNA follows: TGTGCCAGCAGCTTTCGGACTAGCGACCTAGGCAATGAGCAGTTCTTC.

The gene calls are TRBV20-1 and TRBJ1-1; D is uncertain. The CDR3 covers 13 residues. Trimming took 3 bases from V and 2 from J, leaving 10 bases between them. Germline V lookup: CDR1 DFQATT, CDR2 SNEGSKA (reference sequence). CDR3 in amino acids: CSASNRANTEAFF. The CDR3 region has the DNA TGCAGTGCTAGTAACAGAGCAAACACTGAAGCTTTCTTT.

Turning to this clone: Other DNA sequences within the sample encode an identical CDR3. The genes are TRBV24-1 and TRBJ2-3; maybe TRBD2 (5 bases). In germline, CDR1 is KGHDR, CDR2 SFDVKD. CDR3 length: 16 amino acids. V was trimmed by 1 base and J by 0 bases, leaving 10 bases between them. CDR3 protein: CATSDFPRGSTDTQYF. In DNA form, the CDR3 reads TGTGCCACCAGTGATTTCCCGCGCGGGAGCACAGATACGCAGTATTTT.

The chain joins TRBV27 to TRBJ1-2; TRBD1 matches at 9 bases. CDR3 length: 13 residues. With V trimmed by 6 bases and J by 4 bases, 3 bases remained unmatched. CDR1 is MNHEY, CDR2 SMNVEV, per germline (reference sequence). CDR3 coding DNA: TGTGCCAGCAGGGGACAGGGCCGCTATGGCTACACCTTC. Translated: CASRGQGRYGYTF.

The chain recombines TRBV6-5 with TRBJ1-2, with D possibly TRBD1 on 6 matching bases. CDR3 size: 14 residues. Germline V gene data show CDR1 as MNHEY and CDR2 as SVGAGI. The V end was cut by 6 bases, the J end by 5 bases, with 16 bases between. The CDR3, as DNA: TGTGCCAGCAGCTCCCAACCAGGGGTGTATGGCTACACCTTC. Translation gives CASSSQPGVYGYTF.

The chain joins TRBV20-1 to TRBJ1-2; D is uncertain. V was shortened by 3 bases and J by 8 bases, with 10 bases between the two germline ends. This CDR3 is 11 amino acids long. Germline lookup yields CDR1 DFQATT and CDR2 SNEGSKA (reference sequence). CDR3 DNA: TGCAGTGCTAGGACCGGGAGAGGCTACACCTTC. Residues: CSARTGRGYTF.

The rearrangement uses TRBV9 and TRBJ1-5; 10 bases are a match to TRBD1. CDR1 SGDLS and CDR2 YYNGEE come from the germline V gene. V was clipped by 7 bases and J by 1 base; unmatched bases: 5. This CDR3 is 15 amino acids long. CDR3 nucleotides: TGTGCCAGCGGGACAGGGGCCTACAGCAATCAGCCCCAGCATTTT. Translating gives CASGTGAYSNQPQHF.

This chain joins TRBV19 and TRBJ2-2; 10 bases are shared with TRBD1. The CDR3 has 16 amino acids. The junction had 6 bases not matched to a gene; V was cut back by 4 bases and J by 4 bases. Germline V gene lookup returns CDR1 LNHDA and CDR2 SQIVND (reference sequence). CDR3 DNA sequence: TGTGCCAGTAGTACCCGGGACAGGGGCGGCACCGGGGAGCTGTTTTTT. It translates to CASSTRDRGGTGELFF.

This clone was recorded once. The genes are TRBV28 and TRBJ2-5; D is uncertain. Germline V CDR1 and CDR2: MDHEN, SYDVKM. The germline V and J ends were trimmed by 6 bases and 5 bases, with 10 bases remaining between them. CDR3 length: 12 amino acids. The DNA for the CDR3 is TGTGCCAGCAGCCTAGGTTTGGAGACCCAGTACTTC. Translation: CASSLGLETQYF.